The rows below give T cell receptor beta chains drawn from one sample of a study of blood T cells in healthy people across ages. TCRdb recomputed calls from the 5' RACE reads with MiXCR, one row per CDR3 protein. Of 800,000 to 950,000 distinct CDR3 sequences listed, 25% to 35% are singletons. These data also featured in a second study, about T cells of mothers and their children.

The specimen was blood. The receptors shown here come from a woman aged 40 to 49 in good health. CDR3s include the opening cysteine and the closing phenylalanine or tryptophan. Fields, in order: J gene, clone size, D gene, V gene, CDR3 DNA, CDR3 protein. The D gene is left open where the match is weak. The size entry is marked missing in some rows and otherwise reads once, few, many or a size class.

>TRBJ1-4|.|.|TRBV7-2
TGTGCCAGCAGCCCTTCTCTCCAGTCAACTAATGAAAAACTGTTTTTT
CASSPSLQSTNEKLFF
>TRBJ2-5|few|TRBD2|TRBV29-1
TGCAGCGTGAAAGCGGGGGGCCGGGTCGGGACCCAGTACTTC
CSVKAGGRVGTQYF
>TRBJ2-7|.|.|TRBV27
TGTGCCAGCAGTTTACTTACTCCTTTCTACGAGCAGTACTTC
CASSLLTPFYEQYF
>TRBJ1-5|few|.|TRBV15
TGTGCCACCAGCAGAGGGAGGGATAGGAATCAGCCCCAGCATTTT
CATSRGRDRNQPQHF
>TRBJ1-5|.|TRBD1|TRBV27
TGTGCCAGCGGACAGGGAATGGGCAATCAGCCCCAGCATTTT
CASGQGMGNQPQHF
>TRBJ2-7|once|TRBD1|TRBV5-1
TGCGCCAGCAGCTTGGTGACAGGGGGATCCTACGAGCAGTACTTC
CASSLVTGGSYEQYF
>TRBJ2-7|few|.|TRBV12-3/TRBV12-4
TGTGCCAGCAGTTACAGGGAGAGCTCCTACGAGCAGTACTTC
CASSYRESSYEQYF
>TRBJ2-7|many|TRBD2|TRBV20-1
TGCAGTGCTAGAGCTAGCGGTCGGTACGAGCAGTACTTC
CSARASGRYEQYF
>TRBJ2-5|.|.|TRBV20-1
TGCAGTGCTAGACCAGGCGGGCTGTCCGAGACCCAGTACTTC
CSARPGGLSETQYF
>TRBJ2-2|.|.|TRBV29-1
TGCAGCGTTGCAGGGGTAAACACCGGGGAGCTGTTTTTT
CSVAGVNTGELFF
>TRBJ1-1|.|.|TRBV20-1
TGCAGTGCCCCGGGACGGACGGGCACTGAAGCTTTCTTT
CSAPGRTGTEAFF
>TRBJ1-2|.|.|TRBV19
TGTGCCAGTAGTGCCTCGACAGGTCTTTTCTATGGCTACACCTTC
CASSASTGLFYGYTF
>TRBJ1-6|few|TRBD1|TRBV12-3/TRBV12-4
TGTGCCAGCAGCCCGGGGACAGTCGGCTCACCCCTCCACTTT
CASSPGTVGSPLHF
>TRBJ1-5|few|TRBD1|TRBV27
TGTGCCAGCAGTCAGACAGGGGCGGTTCAGCCCCAGCATTTT
CASSQTGAVQPQHF
>TRBJ2-1|many|TRBD2|TRBV10-3
TGTGCCATCAGCGGTCTAGCGGGGGCTTACAATGAGCAGTTCTTC
CAISGLAGAYNEQFF
>TRBJ1-2|few|TRBD1|TRBV28
TGTGCCAGCCAAAGAGGGGGCGCGGGGTATGGCTACACCTTC
CASQRGGAGYGYTF
>TRBJ2-5|.|TRBD2|TRBV9
TGTGCCAGCAGCGTCTCCCTAGCGGGGATTGAGACCCAGTACTTC
CASSVSLAGIETQYF
>TRBJ2-1|many|.|TRBV6-1
TGTGCCAGCAGTGAGATCTACAATGAGCAGTTCTTC
CASSEIYNEQFF
>TRBJ2-2|.|.|TRBV4-3
TGCGCCAGCAGCCGAGAACCAGCGGGCCCCGCGAACACCGGGGAGCTGTTTTTT
CASSREPAGPANTGELFF
>TRBJ2-7|many|TRBD1|TRBV3-1
TGTGCCAGCAGACACAGGGGGCAACACGAGCAGTACTTC
CASRHRGQHEQYF
>TRBJ1-2|.|TRBD1|TRBV12-3/TRBV12-4
TGTGCCAGCCCAAATTCAGGGGGGGGCTATGGCTACACCTTC
CASPNSGGGYGYTF